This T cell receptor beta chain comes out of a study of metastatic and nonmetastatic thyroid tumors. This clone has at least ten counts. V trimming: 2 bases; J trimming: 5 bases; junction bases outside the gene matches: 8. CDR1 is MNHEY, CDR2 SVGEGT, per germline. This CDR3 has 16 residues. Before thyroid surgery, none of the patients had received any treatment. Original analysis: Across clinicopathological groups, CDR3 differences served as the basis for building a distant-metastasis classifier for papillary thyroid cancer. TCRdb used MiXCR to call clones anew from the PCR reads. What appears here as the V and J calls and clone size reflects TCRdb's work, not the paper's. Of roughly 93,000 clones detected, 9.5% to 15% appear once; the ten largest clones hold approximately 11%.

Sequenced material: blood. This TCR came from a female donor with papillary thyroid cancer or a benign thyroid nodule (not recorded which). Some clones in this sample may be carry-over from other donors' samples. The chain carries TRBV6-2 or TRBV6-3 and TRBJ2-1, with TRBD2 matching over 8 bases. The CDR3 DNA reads TGTGCCAGCAGTTACCCCCGGCCAGCGGGAGACAATGAGCAGTTCTTC. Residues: CASSYPRPAGDNEQFF.